The 18 T cell receptor beta chains below were found in one sample sequenced in a study of T cells in Graves' hyperthyroidism and ophthalmopathy. RNA transcripts were the template for amplifying TCR beta CDR3 regions. Researchers ran a first-round RT-PCR on the TCR CDR3 using the HTBI primer set. MiXCR, run by TCRdb on the multiplex PCR reads, gives a single entry per CDR3 protein. The top ten clones hold 11% of a sample with about 480,000 distinct CDR3 sequences, approximately 25% of them seen once. Material for sequencing was blood. These receptors came from a woman in her thirties with Graves' ophthalmopathy.

This rearrangement joins TRBV14 to TRBJ1-2; D uncertain. The CDR3 runs to 13 residues. CDR1 and CDR2 from the germline V gene are SGHDN and FVKESK. Trimming took 0 bases from V and 6 from J, leaving 8 bases between them. The CDR3 region is CASSQDLRDGYTF. The CDR3 DNA follows: TGTGCCAGCAGCCAAGATCTACGGGATGGCTACACCTTC.

This clonotype was counted ten times or more. This chain links TRBV6-1 with TRBJ1-3, with a weak D call TRBD1 (6 bases). There are 14 residues in the CDR3. Between the trimmed V and J ends, which lost 6 bases and 4 bases, there was a span of 13 bases. Germline loops: CDR1 MNHNS, CDR2 SASEGT. The CDR3 nucleotides are TGTGCCAGCAGGTCACAGGGTACCGGAAACACCATATATTTT. It is translated as CASRSQGTGNTIYF.

This clonotype occurred many times. J is TRBJ1-2 and V is TRBV6-5; D remains unclear. This CDR3 region has 14 residues. Germline values: CDR1 MNHEY, CDR2 SVGAGI. V was trimmed by 5 bases and J by 2 bases, leaving 12 bases between them. The CDR3 nucleotides are TGTGCCAGCAGTACGCCCCCAGAGAACTATGGCTACACCTTC. Residues: CASSTPPENYGYTF.

This clonotype has at least ten counts. V gene TRBV19 combines with J gene TRBJ1-5, with 9 bases matching TRBD1. The CDR3 totals 14 residues. V dropped 7 bases and J dropped 5; count of bases not matched to a gene: 6. The V gene's germline CDR1 is LNHDA and CDR2 SQIVND (reference sequence). The CDR3 loop is CASTDRGFHQPQHF. CDR3 coding DNA: TGTGCCAGTACCGACAGGGGGTTTCATCAGCCCCAGCATTTT.

This clonotype came up a few times. The chain has TRBV6-1 and TRBJ1-2; D perhaps matches TRBD1 (5 bases). V lost 7 bases and J lost 2, with 11 bases in between. Per the germline V gene, CDR1 is MNHNS and CDR2 is SASEGT. This CDR3 has 13 residues. CDR3 in amino acids: CASNPRENYGYTF. CDR3 nucleotide sequence: TGTGCCAGCAACCCCAGGGAGAACTATGGCTACACCTTC.

The sample holds many counts of this clonotype. The chain links TRBV10-3 to TRBJ2-7; D might be TRBD1 (6 bases). Trimming cost V 6 bases and J 3 bases, with 15 bases left between them. Germline V CDR1 and CDR2: ENHRY, SYGVKD. The CDR3 is 14 amino acids. The CDR3 bases are TGTGCCATCAGAGATGGGACATCCCACTACGAGCAGTACTTC. It yields the protein CAIRDGTSHYEQYF.

The V and J genes are TRBV28 and TRBJ2-7; tentatively, D is TRBD2 (6 bases). V was clipped by 2 bases and J by 2 bases, with 10 bases between them. This CDR3 spans 14 amino acids. CDR1 is MDHEN, CDR2 SYDVKM, per germline. CDR3 amino acids: CASSLGGKTYEQYF. The DNA of the CDR3 is TGTGCCAGCAGTTTAGGGGGGAAAACCTACGAGCAGTACTTC.

J is TRBJ1-1 and V is TRBV30; no reliable D call. The CDR3 totals 12 residues. CDR1 and CDR2 from the germline V gene are GTSNPN and SVGIG (reference sequence). V lost 0 bases and J 11 bases, leaving 13 bases between the germline ends. CDR3 loop: CAWSVRARRAFF. CDR3 nucleotides: TGTGCCTGGAGTGTAAGGGCCAGGCGGGCTTTCTTT. Full variable domain (remainder filled in from reference TRBV30 and TRBJ1-1): SQTIHQWPATLVQPVGSPLSLECTVEGTSNPNLYWYRQAAGRGLQLLFYSVGIGQISSEVPQNLSASRPQDRQFILSSKKLLLSDSGFYLCAWSVRARRAFFGQGTRLTVV.

On this clonotype: Given a much more abundant clone one base away, this may be a read error. The chain carries TRBV24-1 and TRBJ1-2; D gene unclear. CDR3 length: 14 amino acids. V was cut by 12 bases and J by 8 bases, with 24 bases left in between. Germline values: CDR1 KGHDR, CDR2 SFDVKD. Here the CDR3 reads CAATRTAGRPGYTF. The CDR3 nucleotides are TGTGCCGCCACCCGAACCGCCGGGAGGCCAGGCTACACCTTC.

CDR3 nucleotides: TGTGCCAGCAGCTCTGGCGGGGGGGCGATAGAGACCCAGTACTTC. Protein sequence: CASSSGGGAIETQYF. The chain couples TRBV7-2 to TRBJ2-5, with 9 bases fitting TRBD2. Germline V gene sequence: CDR1 SGHTA, CDR2 FQGNSA. The CDR3 is 15 amino acids. After removal of 4 bases from V and 4 bases from J, the junction contained 7 bases not matched to a gene.

This clonotype has a count of ten or more. This sequence joins TRBV11-2 and TRBJ1-2; possible D gene TRBD1, 5 bases. In germline, CDR1 is SGHAT, CDR2 FQNNGV. This CDR3 spans 15 amino acids. V was shortened by 5 bases and J by 6 bases, with 19 bases between the two germline ends. The CDR3 here is CASSPGQGMVHGYTF. Here the CDR3 DNA reads TGTGCCAGCAGCCCCGGCCAGGGAATGGTTCATGGCTACACCTTC.

The chain combines TRBV11-2 with TRBJ2-7; 13 bases match TRBD2. The assigned J gene may be wrong: the sequence end matches TRBJ2-5 better. CDR1 and CDR2 (germline): SGHAT, FQNNGV. This CDR3 comprises 15 residues. As DNA, the CDR3 is TGTGCCAGCAGCTCGACGACTAGCGGGGGGGAGACCCAGTACTTC. Residues: CASSSTTSGGETQYF.

This clonotype was counted at least ten times. This sequence joins TRBV4-1 and TRBJ2-7; D is unclear. The CDR3 loop spans 14 amino acids. Germline CDR1 and CDR2: MGHRA and YSYEKL. V was trimmed by 0 bases and J by 5 bases, leaving 11 bases between them. CDR3: CASSQDPLGNEQYF. The CDR3 DNA reads as TGCGCCAGCAGCCAAGATCCTTTAGGGAACGAGCAGTACTTC.

The gene calls are TRBV20-1 and TRBJ2-2; TRBD2 matches at 9 bases. Per the germline V gene, CDR1 is DFQATT and CDR2 is SNEGSKA (reference sequence). V shed 5 bases and J 1 base; nucleotides not matched to a gene: 2. The CDR3 has 14 amino acids. CDR3 sequence: CSAEAGGNTGELFF. DNA of the CDR3: TGCAGTGCTGAAGCGGGGGGGAACACCGGGGAGCTGTTTTTT.

For this clonotype: A read error may explain this, as a much larger clone is one base away. The chain has TRBV12-3 or TRBV12-4 and TRBJ1-5, with D unresolved. This CDR3 has 13 amino acids. The CDR3 loop reads CASSFGPGQPKHF. The DNA for the CDR3 is TGTGCCAGCAGTTTTGGACCGGGTCAGCCCAAGCATTTT.

This clonotype was detected a few times. This rearrangement joins TRBV18 to TRBJ2-7; 11 bases match TRBD1. This CDR3 region has 15 residues. J was trimmed by 7 bases and V by 3 bases; bases with no gene match: 8. From germline, CDR1 is KGHSH and CDR2 LQKENI. This chain's CDR3 is CASSPTGQGEGEQYF. The CDR3 bases are TGTGCCAGCTCACCGACGGGACAGGGGGAAGGAGAGCAGTACTTC.

There are many counts of this clonotype. J is TRBJ2-7 and V is TRBV25-1; the D gene is possibly TRBD2 (6 bases). The V gene lost 6 bases and the J gene lost 2 bases, with 11 bases spanning the gap. This CDR3 is built from 13 residues. Germline V lookup: CDR1 MGHDK, CDR2 SYGVNS. CDR3 residues: CASRNGGTYEQYF. CDR3 nucleotides: TGTGCCAGCAGGAACGGGGGTACCTACGAGCAGTACTTC.

This clonotype was recorded at least ten times. The chain joins TRBV6-1 to TRBJ2-7; TRBD1 matches at 10 bases. In germline, CDR1 is MNHNS, CDR2 SASEGT. The CDR3 has 15 residues. Losses at the gene ends were 0 bases for V and 2 bases for J; bases not matched to a gene: 1. CDR3 in amino acids: CASSEAGTGAYEQYF. The CDR3 nucleotides read TGTGCCAGCAGTGAAGCGGGGACAGGGGCCTACGAGCAGTACTTC.